Presented here are 23 T cell receptor beta chains from one specimen sequenced in a study of T cells after yellow fever vaccination (dated 2019 in TCRdb). The sample's treatment or condition label, decoded: live attenuated yellow fever vaccine strain. Libraries were made using 5' RACE. The instrument was an Illumina HiSeq 2500. TCRdb reprocessed the public reads (quality trimming at Q25 with fastp, clone calling with MiXCR) and kept in-frame beta chains. Identical CDR3 proteins give one entry, which carries the most common genes and DNA. In all, the sample holds about 340,000 distinct CDR3 sequences, and 8% to 10% of those were seen once. The ten largest clones capture roughly 18% of the sample. The input for sequencing was PBMCs, taken on the day of the first yellow fever vaccination. These receptors were obtained from a man aged 18 to 30 who received the YFV17D yellow fever vaccine.

This chain connects TRBV28 to TRBJ1-2; D is perhaps TRBD1 (5 bases). Trimming left V 8 bases short and J 6 bases short, with 16 bases between. The CDR3 loop spans 13 amino acids. Germline CDR1 MDHEN, CDR2 SYDVKM. The CDR3, as DNA: TGTGCCAGCGGACAACTACACGGGAATGGCTACACCTTC. Encoded protein: CASGQLHGNGYTF.

This clonotype came up a few times. The J gene is TRBJ2-7, the V gene TRBV6-1; 7 bases line up with TRBD1. The junction had 5 bases not matched to a gene; V was cut back by 3 bases and J by 3 bases. From germline, CDR1 is MNHNS and CDR2 SASEGT. This CDR3 spans 14 amino acids. CDR3 amino acids: CASSERQGRYEQYF. CDR3 DNA sequence: TGTGCCAGCAGTGAGAGACAGGGCCGCTACGAGCAGTACTTC.

The chain employs TRBV5-5 and TRBJ1-6, with D maybe TRBD1 (6 bases). CDR3 length equals 16 residues. Trimming removed 5 bases at V and 0 bases at J, with 12 bases between. The germline CDR1 and CDR2 sequences are SGHKS and YYEKEE (reference sequence). As DNA, the CDR3 is TGTGCCAGCAGTTGGACAGCGAGCTCCTATAATTCACCCCTCCACTTT. Translating gives CASSWTASSYNSPLHF.

This clonotype turned up a few times. The chain carries TRBV5-1 and TRBJ2-5; either TRBD1 or TRBD2 may supply D (5 bases each). The V end was cut by 4 bases, the J end by 1 base, with 23 bases between. The CDR3 has 18 amino acids. Germline lookup yields CDR1 SGHRS and CDR2 YFSETQ. As DNA, the CDR3 is TGCGCCAGCAGCATGAAGTTTAAACACCGAGGGGTCCAAGAGACCCAGTACTTC. This translates into CASSMKFKHRGVQETQYF.

This clonotype has only a few counts. The chain joins TRBV6-2 or TRBV6-3 to TRBJ2-3, with D perhaps TRBD2 (7 bases). Trimming cost V 8 bases and J 1 base, with 16 bases left between them. This CDR3 is built from 15 residues. Per germline, CDR1 MNHEY and CDR2 SVGEGT. The CDR3 coding sequence is TGTGCCAGCCGGTTCCGGCGGGGGCGCACAGATACGCAGTATTTT. It yields the protein CASRFRRGRTDTQYF.

This clonotype was observed a few times. The chain combines TRBV7-2 with TRBJ2-7; D perhaps matches TRBD2 (6 bases). This CDR3 region has 14 residues. The germline CDR1 and CDR2 sequences are SGHTA and FQGNSA. Deletions cut 5 bases from V and 7 bases from J, with 18 bases between. The CDR3 spells CASSTGRGVSEQYF. CDR3 coding DNA: TGTGCCAGCAGCACGGGACGCGGGGTTTCGGAGCAGTACTTC.

The chain carries TRBV27 and TRBJ2-7, with 9 bases lining up with TRBD2. Germline lookup yields CDR1 MNHEY and CDR2 SMNVEV (reference sequence). V gave up 7 bases and J gave up 2 bases; unmatched junction bases: 6. CDR3 size: 14 residues. The CDR3 nucleotides read TGTGCCAGCACCGGACTAGCGCGTCCCTACGAGCAGTACTTC. This gives the protein CASTGLARPYEQYF.

This clonotype was detected many times. This chain uses TRBV5-1 with TRBJ2-5, with 13 bases matching TRBD2. CDR1 is SGHRS and CDR2 is YFSETQ in the germline V gene. The CDR3 is 15 amino acids. Trimming took 2 bases from V and 5 from J; bases not matched to a gene: 3. As DNA, the CDR3 is TGCGCCAGCAGCTTAGGACTAGCGGGGGTTGAGACCCAGTACTTC. It specifies CASSLGLAGVETQYF. The variable domain in full, with the rest retrieved from reference TRBV5-1 and TRBJ2-5, is KAGVTQTPRYLIKTRGQQVTLSCSPISGHRSVSWYQQTPGQGLQFLFEYFSETQRNKGNFPGRFSGRQFSNSRSEMNVSTLELGDSALYLCASSLGLAGVETQYFGPGTRLLVL.

This clonotype turned up a few times. The chain employs TRBV6-5 and TRBJ2-7, with D possibly TRBD2 on 7 matching bases. This CDR3 spans 12 amino acids. V was trimmed by 5 bases and J by 7 bases, leaving 12 bases between them. Germline loops: CDR1 MNHEY, CDR2 SVGAGI. The CDR3 bases are TGTGCCAGCAGTCAGGCGGGGGCTGAGCAGTACTTC. It encodes CASSQAGAEQYF.

This clonotype has a count of ten or more. The V and J genes are TRBV7-2 and TRBJ1-4; possibly TRBD1 for D (5 bases). The V end was cut by 1 base, the J end by 9 bases, with 12 bases between. Germline-derived CDR1 and CDR2 are SGHTA and FQGNSA. This CDR3 is built from 14 residues. The CDR3 DNA sequence: TGTGCCAGCAGCTTAGTTCAGGGTACGCAAAAACTGTTTTTT. It yields the protein CASSLVQGTQKLFF.

The rearrangement joins TRBV21-1 to TRBJ2-7; the table assigns TRBD1, which was not confirmed against the DNA. TRBV21-1 is classified as a pseudogene. The CDR3 is made up of 16 amino acids. As DNA, the CDR3 is TGTGCCAGCAGCAAAAGGCCGGGACTAGGGTCCTACGAGCAGTACGTC. Translating it yields CASSKRPGLGSYEQYV.

This clonotype was observed a few times. The chain combines TRBV12-3 or TRBV12-4 with TRBJ2-1; D is unclear. The CDR3 loop spans 15 amino acids. V dropped 0 bases and J dropped 5 bases, with 11 bases sitting between them. The CDR3 DNA reads TGTGCCAGCAGTTTAGCCCTACGATATAACAATGAGCAGTTCTTC. Translating it yields CASSLALRYNNEQFF.

This clonotype was recorded a few times. The V call is TRBV29-1, the J call TRBJ1-5; D is possibly TRBD1 (5 bases). Trimming stripped 4 bases from V and 6 bases from J, with 16 bases between. Germline loops: CDR1 SQVTM, CDR2 ANQGSEA. CDR3 length: 14 amino acids. Here the CDR3 DNA reads TGCAGCGTTGTTTGGCAGGGAGGTTTTCAGCCCCAGCATTTT. It encodes CSVVWQGGFQPQHF.

This clonotype showed up just a few times. The rearrangement joins TRBV5-1 to TRBJ1-1, with D unresolved. V was trimmed by 2 bases and J by 1 base, leaving 6 bases between them. The CDR3 extends over 13 amino acids. The germline CDR1 and CDR2 sequences are SGHRS and YFSETQ. This CDR3 reads CASSFFSNTEAFF. In DNA, the CDR3 is TGCGCCAGCAGCTTTTTCTCGAACACTGAAGCTTTCTTT.

This clonotype was seen at least ten times. V gene TRBV12-5 combines with J gene TRBJ1-1, with 9 bases lining up with TRBD1. CDR3 length: 14 amino acids. The J segment lost 5 bases and the V segment lost 1 base, leaving 2 bases of the junction unmatched. In germline, CDR1 is LGHNT, CDR2 FRNRAP. DNA of the CDR3: TGTGCTAGTGGTTTGGGGACAGGGGTGACTGAAGCTTTCTTT. Protein sequence: CASGLGTGVTEAFF.

The V call is TRBV7-8, the J call TRBJ2-1; TRBD2 matches 7 bases. Trimming cost V 5 bases and J 6 bases; bases outside gene matches: 7. Per germline, CDR1 SGHVS and CDR2 FQNEAQ. The CDR3 spans 14 residues. The CDR3 DNA sequence: TGTGCCAGCAGCCCCCCGGGGAGGGCCAATGAGCAGTTCTTC. Its translation: CASSPPGRANEQFF. The variable domain in full, with the rest retrieved from reference TRBV7-8 and TRBJ2-1, is GAGVSQSPRYKVAKRGQDVALRCDPISGHVSLFWYQQALGQGPEFLTYFQNEAQLDKSGLPSDRFFAERPEGSVSTLKIQRTQQEDSAVYLCASSPPGRANEQFFGPGTRLTVL.

This clonotype was counted ten times or more. The chain uses TRBV4-3 and TRBJ2-7, with D possibly being TRBD2 (6 bases). Germline V lookup: CDR1 LGHNA, CDR2 YSLEER. V lost 4 bases and J 5 bases, leaving 12 bases between the germline ends. The CDR3 runs to 13 residues. CDR3: CASSPRLADEQYF. DNA of the CDR3: TGCGCCAGCAGCCCAAGATTAGCGGACGAGCAGTACTTC.

At least ten counts were recorded for this clonotype. The V gene is TRBV4-1, the J gene TRBJ2-7, with no clear D. The CDR3 is 15 residues long. Trimming removed 1 base at V and 1 base at J, with 11 bases between. From germline, CDR1 is MGHRA and CDR2 YSYEKL. The CDR3 DNA follows: TGCGCCAGCAGCCAAGGACACCCTATGTCCTACGAGCAGTACTTC. It translates to CASSQGHPMSYEQYF.

This clonotype has a handful of counts. The V gene is TRBV28, the J gene TRBJ1-6; D may be TRBD1 (5 bases). V was cut by 7 bases and J by 4 bases, with 14 bases left in between. CDR3 size: 15 residues. Looked up from germline, CDR1 is MDHEN and CDR2 is SYDVKM. CDR3 sequence: CASTLGVDYNSPLHF. CDR3 in DNA: TGTGCCAGCACTCTGGGGGTAGATTATAATTCACCCCTCCACTTT.

This clonotype was seen ten or more times. The rearrangement uses TRBV29-1 and TRBJ2-4; TRBD1 aligns across 9 bases. CDR1 is SQVTM and CDR2 is ANQGSEA in the germline V gene. This CDR3 is 13 amino acids long. The V and J ends lost 4 bases and 9 bases, in that order; junction bases with no gene match: 7. The DNA for the CDR3 is TGCAGCGTTGCGGGACAGGGAGGCGTCATTCAGTACTTC. This sequence encodes CSVAGQGGVIQYF.

This clonotype was detected a few times. The rearrangement uses TRBV6-1 and TRBJ1-5; no clear D. The CDR3 is 15 amino acids. Germline-derived CDR1 and CDR2 are MNHNS and SASEGT. V shed 7 bases and J shed 0 bases, with 13 bases lying between them. CDR3 residues: CASKVLPLSNQPQHF. CDR3 DNA sequence: TGTGCCAGCAAGGTTCTCCCGCTTAGCAATCAGCCCCAGCATTTT.

This clonotype came up a few times. The chain couples TRBV7-9 to TRBJ1-1; D ambiguous. Trimming took off 2 bases at V and 4 bases at J, with 14 bases between the two ends. The germline V gene has CDR1 SEHNR and CDR2 FQNEAQ (reference sequence). There are 15 residues in the CDR3. As DNA, the CDR3 is TGTGCCAGCAGCTTACGAGGGCTTACCGGCACTGAAGCTTTCTTT. Its protein product is CASSLRGLTGTEAFF.

This clonotype was counted between two and nine times. V usage is TRBV6-2 or TRBV6-3 and J usage is TRBJ1-5, with TRBD1 matching 8 bases. This CDR3 spans 14 amino acids. With V trimmed by 6 bases and J by 6 bases, 7 bases remained unmatched. Germline loops: CDR1 MNHEY, CDR2 SVGEGT. CDR3: CASRDRGYTQPQHF. For the CDR3, the DNA is TGTGCCAGCAGAGACAGGGGATACACTCAGCCCCAGCATTTT.